The 10 T cell receptor beta chains listed next were all sequenced from one sample in a study of blood T cell repertoires in COVID-19. Clones were read by immunoSEQ multiplex PCR, and TCRdb kept only the in-frame ones, dropping some. There are about 160,000 clones in the sample; 70% to 85% occur only once, and 22% lies in the top ten. Material for sequencing was peripheral blood. The receptors were sampled from an elderly woman with acute or convalescent COVID-19.

The V gene is TRBV9, the J gene TRBJ2-7; TRBD2 matches at 10 bases. The CDR3 runs 15 residues. The germline V gene has CDR1 SGDLS and CDR2 YYNGEE. The J segment lost 0 bases and the V segment lost 4 bases, leaving 4 bases of the junction unmatched. The CDR3 DNA sequence: TGTGCCAGCAGCTCAGGACTAGCGGACTCCTACGAGCAGTACTTC. Amino acid sequence: CASSSGLADSYEQYF.

The chain carries TRBV5-1 and TRBJ2-3; 7 bases map to TRBD1. This CDR3 is 14 amino acids long. Germline CDR1 SGHRS, CDR2 YFSETQ. The trim removed 5 bases at V and 2 bases at J, leaving 5 bases unmatched. The CDR3, as DNA: TGCGCCAGCAGAAGGGGGCAAGTCACAGATACGCAGTATTTT. It yields the protein CASRRGQVTDTQYF.

The J gene is TRBJ1-6, the V gene TRBV18; the D gene is possibly TRBD1 (5 bases). The V end was cut by 0 bases, the J end by 10 bases, with 10 bases between. This CDR3 comprises 14 residues. The germline gives CDR1 KGHSH, CDR2 LQKENI. The CDR3 loop reads CASSPPTAISPLHF. CDR3 coding DNA: TGTGCCAGCTCACCACCGACAGCGATATCACCCCTCCACTTT.

V and J are TRBV14 and TRBJ1-4, with D unclear. This CDR3 comprises 15 residues. Germline CDR1 and CDR2: SGHDN and FVKESK. Trimming cost V 4 bases and J 8 bases, with 17 bases left between them. The CDR3: CASSLRGGLGEKLFF. CDR3 nucleotide sequence: TGTGCCAGCAGCCTCAGAGGAGGACTCGGAGAAAAACTGTTTTTT.

The chain joins TRBV4-1 to TRBJ2-7; 8 bases map to TRBD1. Germline V CDR1 and CDR2: MGHRA, YSYEKL. J lost 2 bases, V lost 0 bases, and 3 bases had no gene match. This CDR3 contains 15 residues. The chain's CDR3 is CASSQDPRGPYEQYF. The CDR3 bases are TGCGCCAGCAGCCAAGACCCCAGGGGGCCCTACGAGCAGTACTTC.

The CDR3 here is CASRDQGYTEAFF. The CDR3 DNA follows: TGCGCCAGCAGGGACCAGGGTTACACTGAAGCTTTCTTT. J is TRBJ1-1 and V is TRBV5-1; tentative D call: TRBD1 (5 bases). V was cut by 5 bases and J by 3 bases, with 11 bases left in between. The germline V gene encodes CDR1 SGHRS and CDR2 YFSETQ. CDR3 length: 13 amino acids.

The CDR3 spells CASRYSSGGNQPQHF. For the CDR3, the DNA is TGTGCAAGTCGCTATAGCTCGGGGGGCAATCAGCCCCAGCATTTT. The chain uses TRBV12-2 and TRBJ1-5. TRBV12-2 is a pseudogene locus. The CDR3 consists of 15 residues.

The rearrangement links TRBV28 to TRBJ2-1, with 10 bases fitting TRBD1. CDR3 size: 16 residues. V gave up 4 bases and J gave up 6 bases; unmatched junction bases: 9. The V gene's germline CDR1 is MDHEN and CDR2 SYDVKM. CDR3 sequence: CASSSPGQGLGNEQFF. The CDR3 region has the DNA TGTGCCAGCAGTTCCCCGGGACAGGGGCTTGGCAATGAGCAGTTCTTC.

The rearrangement joins TRBV10-3 to TRBJ2-1, with D perhaps TRBD1 (5 bases). Between the trimmed V and J ends, which lost 1 base and 5 bases, there was a span of 21 bases. This CDR3 region has 18 residues. Germline V gene data show CDR1 as ENHRY and CDR2 as SYGVKD. Written as DNA, the CDR3 is TGTGCCATCAGTGAGTGGACACGTCGGGTAGGGTTCCACAATGAGCAGTTCTTC. Protein product: CAISEWTRRVGFHNEQFF.

J is TRBJ1-1 and V is TRBV12-3 or TRBV12-4; D perhaps matches TRBD1 (6 bases). The CDR3 loop spans 13 amino acids. Trimming removed 2 bases from V and 14 bases from J, with 18 bases in between. The CDR3 region has the DNA TGTGCCAGCAGTTTAAGGGTCAGGGGCTCGCTCTTCTTT. It encodes CASSLRVRGSLFF.